One and the same sample provided the 21 T cell receptor beta chains below, sequenced in a study of glioma-infiltrating T cells after dendritic cell vaccination. Sequenced by immunoSEQ multiplex PCR; TCRdb stores in-frame clones only, minus some. The sample consists of fewer than 85,000 clones, around 87% of them appearing once. Specified time point: after dendritic cell vaccination, including at tumor progression/relapse. Material: blood, obtained after dendritic cell vaccination. These receptors were collected from a human donor with glioblastoma.

This clone was seen once. The germline gene is not matched at one end of the junction; a read error may be the cause. This chain uses TRBV4-2 with TRBJ2-3; 10 bases map to TRBD2. The CDR3 runs 13 residues. In germline, CDR1 is LGHNA, CDR2 YNFKEQ. CDR3 sequence (DNA): TGTGCCAGCAGCCAAGATAGCGGACTAGCGGTCGTTTTT. Protein product: CASSQDSGLAVVF.

The rearrangement uses TRBV6-5 and TRBJ2-5, with 9 bases matching TRBD1. Germline assignment: CDR1 MNHEY and CDR2 SVGAGI. V lost 6 bases, J lost 5 bases, and 7 bases stayed unmatched. This CDR3 spans 14 amino acids. For the CDR3, the DNA is TGTGCCAGCAGCTACAGGGGGCTTCGGGAGACCCAGTACTTC. It is translated as CASSYRGLRETQYF.

This chain connects TRBV5-1 to TRBJ2-5, with TRBD1 identical over 8 bases. This CDR3 is 14 amino acids long. After removal of 2 bases from V and 5 bases from J, the junction contained 5 bases not matched to a gene. The V gene's germline CDR1 is SGHRS and CDR2 YFSETQ. CDR3 amino acids: CASSLQGVEETQYF. DNA for the CDR3: TGCGCCAGCAGCTTACAGGGGGTAGAGGAGACCCAGTACTTC.

This chain links TRBV7-9 with TRBJ2-7; 10 positions match TRBD1. The CDR3 extends over 12 amino acids. CDR1 is SEHNR and CDR2 is FQNEAQ in the germline V gene (reference sequence). V shed 0 bases and J 12 bases; nucleotides not matched to a gene: 2. DNA of the CDR3: TGTGCCAGCAGCTTAGCCGGACAGGGGGGGTACTTC. Translation gives CASSLAGQGGYF. Filled out from reference TRBV7-9 and TRBJ2-7, the complete variable domain reads DTGVSQNPRHKITKRGQNVTFRCDPISEHNRLYWYRQTLGQGPEFLTYFQNEAQLEKSRLLSDRFSAERPKGSFSTLEIQRTEQGDSAMYLCASSLAGQGGYFGPGTRLTVT.

This rearrangement joins TRBV15 to TRBJ1-3; weak D call: TRBD1 (5 bases). Germline V gene lookup returns CDR1 LNHNV and CDR2 YYDKDF (reference sequence). Trimming took 3 bases from V and 1 from J, leaving 16 bases between them. CDR3 size: 17 residues. The CDR3 sequence: CATSRSRAGGSGNTIYF. The CDR3 coding sequence is TGTGCCACCAGCAGGTCCCGGGCTGGGGGGTCTGGAAACACCATATATTTT.

This clone was counted only a few times. V usage is TRBV15 and J usage is TRBJ1-3; weak D call: TRBD1 (6 bases). The CDR3 extends over 17 amino acids. In germline, CDR1 is LNHNV, CDR2 YYDKDF (reference sequence). Trimming removed 1 base from V and 0 bases from J, with 13 bases in between. The CDR3 DNA follows: TGTGCCACCAGCAGAGTGGCAGGGGCTACCTCTGGAAACACCATATATTTT. Its protein is CATSRVAGATSGNTIYF.

The chain employs TRBV6-5 and TRBJ2-1, with D perhaps TRBD1 (6 bases). The CDR3 runs to 15 residues. Germline V lookup: CDR1 MNHEY, CDR2 SVGAGI. Trimming stripped 6 bases from V and 0 bases from J, with 12 bases between. CDR3 residues: CASRPGHSSYNEQFF. CDR3 sequence (DNA): TGTGCCAGCAGACCGGGACACAGCTCCTACAATGAGCAGTTCTTC.

The genes are TRBV5-1 and TRBJ2-1, with 10 positions matching TRBD1. Germline CDR1 SGHRS, CDR2 YFSETQ. The CDR3 is 15 residues long. Trimming cost V 1 base and J 13 bases; bases outside gene matches: 11. The CDR3 bases are TGCGCCAGCAGCTTGAGTGGGGACAGGGGTCGGGGTCAGTTCTTC. This encodes CASSLSGDRGRGQFF.

This rearrangement joins TRBV11-2 to TRBJ1-5; D remains unclear. V lost 5 bases and J lost 3, with 8 bases in between. The germline V gene encodes CDR1 SGHAT and CDR2 FQNNGV. The CDR3 runs 13 residues. CDR3 loop: CASSLQTNQPQHF. The CDR3 DNA reads as TGTGCCAGCAGCCTACAGACCAATCAGCCCCAGCATTTT.

V is TRBV9 and J is TRBJ1-2; 9 bases line up with TRBD1. Looked up from germline, CDR1 is SGDLS and CDR2 is YYNGEE. With V trimmed by 3 bases and J by 5 bases, 2 bases remained unmatched. This CDR3 has 13 amino acids. The CDR3 nucleotides are TGTGCCAGCAGCGAGGGACAGGGTTATGGCTACACCTTC. Protein sequence: CASSEGQGYGYTF.

The chain joins TRBV21-1 to TRBJ1-1. TRBV21-1 represents a pseudogene. The CDR3 is 15 residues long. The CDR3 coding sequence is TGTGCCAGCAGCACGAGGGTTGTACGGAACACTGAAGCTTTCTTT. Encoded protein: CASSTRVVRNTEAFF.

This clone appeared a few times. V gene TRBV18 combines with J gene TRBJ1-5; unclear D gene. The CDR3 is 15 amino acids. Trimming removed 1 base at V and 2 bases at J, with 9 bases between. Germline V lookup: CDR1 KGHSH, CDR2 LQKENI. CDR3 sequence (DNA): TGTGCCAGCTCACCACAGAATTCGGGCAATCAGCCCCAGCATTTT. Protein sequence: CASSPQNSGNQPQHF.

This chain connects TRBV5-4 to TRBJ2-5, with 8 positions matching TRBD2. Germline CDR1 SGHNT, CDR2 YYREEE (reference sequence). The trim removed 1 base at V and 5 bases at J, leaving 1 base unmatched. The CDR3 has 13 amino acids. The CDR3, as DNA: TGTGCCAGCAGCTTGCCTAGCGGGGAGACCCAGTACTTC. Its protein is CASSLPSGETQYF.

The chain joins TRBV7-3 to TRBJ1-1, with a possible D match to TRBD1 (5 bases). Germline V lookup: CDR1 SGHTA, CDR2 FQGTGA. The CDR3 is 14 amino acids. V shed 4 bases and J shed 3 bases, with 12 bases lying between them. The CDR3 is CASSSQGRDTEAFF. The CDR3, as DNA: TGTGCCAGCAGCTCCCAGGGTAGAGACACTGAAGCTTTCTTT.

CDR3 DNA: TGTGCCAGCAGTAACCTCGACGGGAATCAGCCCCAGCATTTT. Translated, it gives CASSNLDGNQPQHF. V usage is TRBV6-5 and J usage is TRBJ1-5; D gene ambiguous. This CDR3 contains 14 residues. The germline gives CDR1 MNHEY, CDR2 SVGAGI. The V end was cut by 5 bases, the J end by 4 bases, with 12 bases between.

This clone was seen only once. The gene calls are TRBV11-2 and TRBJ1-2; D possibly corresponds to TRBD1 (6 bases). CDR1 is SGHAT, CDR2 FQNNGV, per germline. V lost 0 bases, J lost 7 bases, and 15 bases lay in between. There are 15 residues in the CDR3. This CDR3 is CASSLDIGTTAGYTF. In nucleotides, the CDR3 is TGTGCCAGCAGCTTAGATATTGGGACAACAGCTGGCTACACCTTC.

This sequence joins TRBV7-2 and TRBJ1-6; 7 bases line up with TRBD1. The CDR3 runs 15 residues. V shed 3 bases, J shed 8 bases, and the junction held 7 bases outside the gene matches. Germline assignment: CDR1 SGHTA and CDR2 FQGNSA. The CDR3 sequence is CASSFRQGLDSPLHF. The CDR3 DNA follows: TGTGCCAGCAGCTTTAGACAGGGCCTGGATTCACCCCTCCACTTT.

This chain uses TRBV25-1 with TRBJ1-6; D gene uncertain. The CDR3 extends over 15 amino acids. From germline, CDR1 is MGHDK and CDR2 SYGVNS. V was cut by 7 bases and J by 0 bases, with 10 bases left in between. The CDR3 loop is CASTEGGSYNSPLHF. The DNA of the CDR3 is TGTGCCAGCACCGAGGGCGGCTCCTATAATTCACCCCTCCACTTT.

The chain joins TRBV7-9 to TRBJ2-5, with TRBD2 matching 8 bases. In germline, CDR1 is SEHNR, CDR2 FQNEAQ (reference sequence). This CDR3 is 14 amino acids long. Germline trimming cut 4 bases from V and 4 bases from J; bases unmatched to any gene: 5. CDR3 DNA: TGTGCCAGCAGCTACGGGACTAGTGGAGAGACCCAGTACTTC. It yields the protein CASSYGTSGETQYF.

The chain uses TRBV5-1 and TRBJ2-4, with D perhaps TRBD2 (5 bases). The CDR3 loop spans 16 amino acids. V gave up 0 bases and J gave up 5 bases, with 15 bases separating them. Germline CDR1 is SGHRS and CDR2 is YFSETQ. CDR3 loop: CASSLAGSGVQNIQYF. For the CDR3, the DNA is TGCGCCAGCAGCTTGGCTGGGAGTGGGGTCCAAAACATTCAGTACTTC.

The genes are TRBV7-3 and TRBJ2-7; 8 nucleotides align to TRBD2. Germline assignment: CDR1 SGHTA and CDR2 FQGTGA. The CDR3 has 14 residues. V trimming: 4 bases; J trimming: 3 bases; junction bases outside the gene matches: 5. CDR3 in amino acids: CASSSTAGDYEQYF. Here the CDR3 DNA reads TGTGCCAGCAGCTCAACAGCGGGAGACTACGAGCAGTACTTC.